The 10 T cell receptor beta chains presented below share a single source sample, sequenced in a study of regulatory T cells in long-lasting Graves disease. Regarding time point: newly diagnosed GD, antithyroid drugs for less than 3 months. PBMC RNA was the source of the TCR library. Investigators prepared the TCR beta libraries by applying iRepertoire HTBI primers and Arm-PCR of CDR3 regions. From the multiplex PCR reads, TCRdb called clonotypes with MiXCR, one entry per CDR3 protein. The profile shows about 440,000 distinct CDR3 sequences, 14% to 15% of them singletons. These data also formed part of another study, on T cells in Graves' hyperthyroidism and ophthalmopathy.

Specimen: peripheral blood mononuclear cells (PBMCs), collected at new diagnosis, from a patient treated with antithyroid drugs. These receptors were obtained from a woman in her 30s with Graves disease.

There are many counts of this clonotype. The chain employs TRBV6-2 or TRBV6-3 and TRBJ2-1; 14 positions match TRBD2. The germline V gene has CDR1 MNHEY and CDR2 SVGEGT. The CDR3 is 17 residues long. The J segment lost 4 bases and the V segment lost 2 bases, leaving 4 bases of the junction unmatched. As DNA, the CDR3 is TGTGCCAGCAGTTACGGAAGGACTAGCGGGAGGTACAATGAGCAGTTCTTC. Its translation: CASSYGRTSGRYNEQFF.

The sample holds a few counts of this clonotype. The J gene is TRBJ1-6, the V gene TRBV18; no firm D call. The CDR3 runs to 15 residues. V lost 2 bases and J lost 7, with 12 bases in between. Per germline, CDR1 KGHSH and CDR2 LQKENI. The CDR3 sequence is CASSPGEARNSPLHF. The CDR3 region has the DNA TGTGCCAGCTCACCAGGGGAAGCCCGGAATTCACCCCTCCACTTT.

This clonotype was seen repeatedly, ten times or more. The genes are TRBV27 and TRBJ2-1; no definite D call. Deletions cut 4 bases from V and 8 bases from J, with 9 bases between. The CDR3 consists of 12 residues. Germline V gene data show CDR1 as MNHEY and CDR2 as SMNVEV (reference sequence). DNA of the CDR3: TGTGCCAGCAGTTCAGAGCAGGATGAGCAGTTCTTC. It is translated as CASSSEQDEQFF.

This clonotype has at least ten counts. One junction end does not reproduce the germline sequence, and a read error may be involved. CDR3 DNA sequence: TGTGCCAGCAGCTTGGGGGGCCTGACGGGACATACGCAGTATTTT. Protein product: CASSLGGLTGHTQYF. V and J are TRBV5-1 and TRBJ2-3; D possibly uses TRBD1 or TRBD2 (6 bases each). The CDR3 sequence is 15 residues long. Germline CDR1 is SGHRS and CDR2 is YFSETQ.

The chain has TRBV7-9 and TRBJ1-6; 8 bases match TRBD1. Germline values: CDR1 SEHNR, CDR2 FQNEAQ (reference sequence). The CDR3 extends over 14 amino acids. With 7 bases clipped from V and 14 bases from J, the junction kept 13 bases outside the gene matches. CDR3 nucleotide sequence: TGTGCCAGCACCTCGACAGGGGCCCTGCTCACCCTCCACTTT. Encoded protein: CASTSTGALLTLHF. The variable domain in full, completed from reference TRBV7-9 and TRBJ1-6, reads DTGVSQNPRHKITKRGQNVTFRCDPISEHNRLYWYRQTLGQGPEFLTYFQNEAQLEKSRLLSDRFSAERPKGSFSTLEIQRTEQGDSAMYLCASTSTGALLTLHFGNGTRLTVT.

The chain joins TRBV5-1 to TRBJ1-1; D perhaps matches TRBD1 (5 bases). Between the trimmed V and J ends, which lost 2 bases and 4 bases, there was a span of 12 bases. The CDR3 runs to 14 residues. CDR1 and CDR2 (germline): SGHRS, YFSETQ. CDR3 sequence reads: CASSFNQGGTEAFF. CDR3 DNA sequence: TGCGCCAGCAGCTTCAACCAGGGAGGCACTGAAGCTTTCTTT.

This clonotype was observed at least ten times. V usage is TRBV28 and J usage is TRBJ2-1; TRBD1 aligns across 7 bases. CDR3 length: 14 amino acids. Looked up from germline, CDR1 is MDHEN and CDR2 is SYDVKM. The V and J ends lost 5 bases and 8 bases, in that order; junction bases with no gene match: 9. The CDR3 DNA follows: TGTGCCAGCAGTCCGCGACAGGGTGTACATGAGCAGTTCTTC. This translates into CASSPRQGVHEQFF. The full variable domain, its missing parts supplied by reference TRBV28 and TRBJ2-1, is DVKVTQSSRYLVKRTGEKVFLECVQDMDHENMFWYRQDPGLGLRLIYFSYDVKMKEKGDIPEGYSVSREKKERFSLILESASTNQTSMYLCASSPRQGVHEQFFGPGTRLTVL.

The V call is TRBV15, the J call TRBJ1-5; possibly TRBD1 for D (6 bases). The CDR3 contains 15 residues. The V gene lost 5 bases and the J gene lost 3 bases, with 14 bases spanning the gap. Germline CDR1 LNHNV, CDR2 YYDKDF (reference sequence). The CDR3 reads CATSQRQDHNQPQHF. The CDR3 DNA sequence: TGTGCCACCAGCCAGCGACAGGATCACAATCAGCCCCAGCATTTT. Using reference TRBV15 and TRBJ1-5 for the parts outside the CDR3, the full variable domain is DAMVIQNPRYQVTQFGKPVTLSCSQTLNHNVMYWYQQKSSQAPKLLFHYYDKDFNNEADTPDNFQSRRPNTSFCFLDIRSPGLGDTAMYLCATSQRQDHNQPQHFGDGTRLSIL.

This clonotype was counted a few times. This sequence joins TRBV7-2 and TRBJ1-2, with a tentative D call TRBD1 (5 bases). This CDR3 comprises 15 residues. In germline, CDR1 is SGHTA, CDR2 FQGNSA. Between the trimmed V and J ends, which lost 1 base and 3 bases, there was a span of 12 bases. CDR3 residues: CASSLVRGGDYGYTF. CDR3 sequence (DNA): TGTGCCAGCAGCTTAGTGAGGGGAGGAGACTATGGCTACACCTTC.

This clonotype has just a few counts. The gene calls are TRBV24-1 and TRBJ2-2; D is ambiguous. Trimming shortened V by 5 bases and J by 5 bases, and 8 bases separated the two germline ends. Per germline, CDR1 KGHDR and CDR2 SFDVKD. The CDR3 length is 13 residues. The CDR3 sequence is CATSGPMTGELFF. The CDR3 DNA follows: TGTGCCACCAGTGGGCCCATGACCGGGGAGCTGTTTTTT.